A selection of T cell receptor beta chains follows, all from one sample in a study of blood T cell repertoires in COVID-19. The assay was immunoSEQ multiplex PCR, and TCRdb's table has in-frame clones only and misses some. Among some 54,000 clones, around 81% were seen once, and the ten largest hold around a quarter. The specimen sequenced was peripheral blood. These receptors were obtained from a woman of 80 years or more with COVID-19, enrolled during active disease. Both conserved end residues are part of each CDR3. Fields, in order: CDR3 DNA, CDR3 protein, V gene, J gene, CDR3 length, D gene, clone size. The D gene is left open where the match is weak. Rows may omit the clone size; those that give it use once, few, many or a size class.

TGTGCCAGCAGCCCCTGGAGGTCGTCCTACGAGCAGTACTTC	CASSPWRSSYEQYF	TRBV14	TRBJ2-7	14	.	.
TGTGCCAGCAGCCGGACTAGCGGGAGGGCCGTCTACAATGAGCAGTTCTTC	CASSRTSGRAVYNEQFF	TRBV27	TRBJ2-1	17	TRBD2	.
TGTGCCAGCAGTGGTCCAACGGAAGAGACCCAGTACTTC	CASSGPTEETQYF	TRBV12-3/TRBV12-4	TRBJ2-5	13	.	.
TGTGCCAGCAGCTTTCACGGTAATAATTCACCCCTCCACTTT	CASSFHGNNSPLHF	TRBV28	TRBJ1-6	14	.	.
TGTGCCTCCCCTGGGGACAGGGGTGGGTATGGCTACACCTTC	CASPGDRGGYGYTF	TRBV30	TRBJ1-2	14	TRBD1	.
TGTGCCAGCAGCCCTTCGGGACTAGCGGGAAGAGATACGCAGTATTTT	CASSPSGLAGRDTQYF	TRBV11-2	TRBJ2-3	16	TRBD2	.
TGTGCCAGCAGCGTTGCTAGCGGTAACTACGAGCAGTACTTC	CASSVASGNYEQYF	TRBV5-4	TRBJ2-7	14	TRBD2	once
TGTGCCAGCCCCCCTTACGGTAACCTCTACGAGCAGTACTTC	CASPPYGNLYEQYF	TRBV6-5	TRBJ2-7	14	.	.
TGTGCCAGCAGGGGACAGGGTCAGAATTCACCCCTCCACTTT	CASRGQGQNSPLHF	TRBV27	TRBJ1-6	14	TRBD1	few
TGTGCCAGCAGCTGGGACAGGGGGAAGACCCAGTACTTC	CASSWDRGKTQYF	TRBV7-9	TRBJ2-5	13	TRBD1	.
TGTGCCAGCATCTTTGGGGGGAGCTCCTACGAGCAGTACTTC	CASIFGGSSYEQYF	TRBV6-6	TRBJ2-7	14	.	.
TGTGCCAGCAGTTTCGACAGGGCTCGCGGCTACACCTTC	CASSFDRARGYTF	TRBV6-5	TRBJ1-2	13	TRBD1	.
TGTGCCAACATACGGGGCAATGAGCAGTTCTTC	CANIRGNEQFF	TRBV12-3/TRBV12-4	TRBJ2-1	11	.	.
TGTGCTAGTGGTTTGGTCCAGGGGGACGCGGCTGAAGCTTTCTTT	CASGLVQGDAAEAFF	TRBV12-5	TRBJ1-1	15	TRBD1	.
TGTGCCACCAGTGGTGGGACTAGCGGGAGTGGTGAGCAGTTCTTC	CATSGGTSGSGEQFF	TRBV24-1	TRBJ2-1	15	TRBD2	.
TGTGCCAGCAGCCCTAAGGGTGGCAGGGATCTCTACAATGAGCAGTTCTTC	CASSPKGGRDLYNEQFF	TRBV9	TRBJ2-1	17	.	.
TGCAGCGTTGAAGATAGGGGGCTAGCGGGAGACAATGAGCAGTTCTTC	CSVEDRGLAGDNEQFF	TRBV29-1	TRBJ2-1	16	TRBD2	once
TGTGCCAGCAAAGGACTAGCGGGAGGCACAGATACGCAGTATTTT	CASKGLAGGTDTQYF	TRBV6-5	TRBJ2-3	15	TRBD2	few
TGTGCCAGCAGCGTAGCGGGAGGAAGGACCGGGGAGCTGTTTTTT	CASSVAGGRTGELFF	TRBV6-5	TRBJ2-2	15	TRBD2	.
TGCGCCAGCAATCGTGAACGCAGAGATACGCAGTATTTT	CASNRERRDTQYF	TRBV5-1	TRBJ2-3	13	.	.
TGCGCCAGCAGCGCAAATCCCGGACTAGCGGGAGAGAGCGGGGAGCTGTTTTTT	CASSANPGLAGESGELFF	TRBV5-1	TRBJ2-2	18	TRBD2	.
TGTGCCAGCACCACTACCCTCCAAGAGACCCAGTACTTC	CASTTTLQETQYF	TRBV12-3/TRBV12-4	TRBJ2-5	13	.	.
TGTGCCAGCAGCCAAATACACAGCAGTGAAGCTTTCTTT	CASSQIHSSEAFF	TRBV3-1/TRBV3-2	TRBJ1-1	13	.	.
TGTGCCTGGAGTAAAGGGGGCGGATACGAGCAGTACTTC	CAWSKGGGYEQYF	TRBV30	TRBJ2-7	13	TRBD1	.
TGTGCCAGCAGCCCGGAGGGGTCGTACAATGAGCAGTTCTTC	CASSPEGSYNEQFF	TRBV11-2	TRBJ2-1	14	.	.
TGTGCCAGCAGTTACGACAGGGGGAGTGAGACCCAGTACTTC	CASSYDRGSETQYF	TRBV6-5	TRBJ2-5	14	TRBD1	.
TGCGCCAGCAGTCAATCGCGTCACGAACTGAGAGAGACCCAGTACTTC	CASSQSRHELRETQYF	TRBV23-1	TRBJ2-5	16	.	.
TGTGCCAGCAGGGGGGGAGTAAGCTCCTACGAGCAGTACTTC	CASRGGVSSYEQYF	TRBV7-9	TRBJ2-7	14	.	.
TGTGCCTGGAGTGTAATAGGACAGGCAGCCGGCGAGCAGTACTTC	CAWSVIGQAAGEQYF	TRBV30	TRBJ2-7	15	TRBD1	.
TGTGCCAGCAGCTTATATGCGAGGGCGGGAGAGACCCAGTACTTC	CASSLYARAGETQYF	TRBV7-3	TRBJ2-5	15	.	few
TGTGCCAGCAGTGTTGACAGGTCAGCCTACGAGCAGTACTTC	CASSVDRSAYEQYF	TRBV2	TRBJ2-7	14	.	.
TGTGCCAGCAGAAAGAGCGGGAGCGGGACCGGGGAGCTGTTTTTT	CASRKSGSGTGELFF	TRBV6-5	TRBJ2-2	15	TRBD2	once
TGTGCCAGCAGTGGTGGGACTTTGAACACCGGGGAGCTGTTTTTT	CASSGGTLNTGELFF	TRBV2	TRBJ2-2	15	.	few
TGTGCCAGCAGCCAAGTCCAGACTAGCATCCACAATGAGCAGTTCTTC	CASSQVQTSIHNEQFF	TRBV3-1/TRBV3-2	TRBJ2-1	16	TRBD2	.
TGTGCCAGCAGTCTGGGACTAGCGGGGAACACCGGGGAGCTGTTTTTT	CASSLGLAGNTGELFF	TRBV27	TRBJ2-2	16	TRBD2	.
TGTGCCAGCAGTTATCAAATCAATCAGCCCCAGCATTTT	CASSYQINQPQHF	TRBV6-5	TRBJ1-5	13	.	.
TGTGCCAGCAGTGACAGGCGGGAGGAGGTGGATACGCAGTATTTT	CASSDRREEVDTQYF	TRBV2	TRBJ2-3	15	TRBD2	.
TGCGCCAGCAGCTCGCAGGGCGGAAACACAGATACGCAGTATTTT	CASSSQGGNTDTQYF	TRBV5-1	TRBJ2-3	15	.	.
TGCGCCAGCAGCCAAGCCCTCCTAGCGGGCTCCTACAATGAGCAGTTCTTC	CASSQALLAGSYNEQFF	TRBV4-1	TRBJ2-1	17	TRBD2	.
TGTGCCAGCTCACTGAGGACTAGCGGGGGCACAGATACGCAGTATTTT	CASSLRTSGGTDTQYF	TRBV18	TRBJ2-3	16	TRBD2	few
TGTGCCAGTAGTATAGTAGGGAGAGAAGCTTTCTTT	CASSIVGREAFF	TRBV19	TRBJ1-1	12	.	.
TGTGCCAGCAGCGGAGGGAACTATGGCTACACCTTC	CASSGGNYGYTF	TRBV21-1	TRBJ1-2	12	.	few
TGTGCCATCAGGACCGGGACTGTTGTCGATGAGCAGTTCTTC	CAIRTGTVVDEQFF	TRBV10-3	TRBJ2-1	14	.	.
TGTGCCAGCAGTTTCGCAGATACGCAGTATTTT	CASSFADTQYF	TRBV27	TRBJ2-3	11	.	.
TGTGCCAGCAGCTTAACGTATGGCAGCCAAGAGACCCAGTACTTC	CASSLTYGSQETQYF	TRBV7-3	TRBJ2-5	15	.	.
TGTGCCAGCAGGGGGACGGGACTCAACACTGAAGCTTTCTTT	CASRGTGLNTEAFF	TRBV6-5	TRBJ1-1	14	.	.
TGTGGAAGAGGGAACTATGGCTACACCTTC	CGRGNYGYTF	TRBV6-7	TRBJ1-2	10	.	.
TGTGCCAGCAGCCAAGATGAACCGGGACTAGCGGGAGATACGCAGTATTTT	CASSQDEPGLAGDTQYF	TRBV3-1/TRBV3-2	TRBJ2-3	17	TRBD2	.
TGTGCCAGCAAAGGAGGGAACACTGAAGCTTTCTTT	CASKGGNTEAFF	TRBV9	TRBJ1-1	12	.	.
TGTGCCAGCTCACCGCGACTTATTCCCCCGAACGTTTACGAGCAGTACTTC	CASSPRLIPPNVYEQYF	TRBV18	TRBJ2-7	17	.	.
TGTGCCAGTGCCCCATTGCCGGGACAGGGGAATGAAAAACTGTTTTTT	CASAPLPGQGNEKLFF	TRBV19	TRBJ1-4	16	TRBD1	.
TGTGCCAGCAGCGAAGGACTAGCGGATAGCACAGATACGCAGTATTTT	CASSEGLADSTDTQYF	TRBV9	TRBJ2-3	16	TRBD2	once
TGTGCCAGCAGTGGAGGGATGAGCTATGATGAGCAGTTCTTC	CASSGGMSYDEQFF	TRBV9	TRBJ2-1	14	.	.
TGTGCCAGCAGGCTCGGGACAGGGGGTTATAATTCACCCCTCCACTTT	CASRLGTGGYNSPLHF	TRBV3-1/TRBV3-2	TRBJ1-6	16	TRBD1	.
TGTGCCAGCAGTGCTCGGGAGGGGTACAATGAGCAGTTCTTC	CASSAREGYNEQFF	TRBV2	TRBJ2-1	14	TRBD2	.
TGTGCCAGCAGGCCCATACCGGGACAGGGGAGTGGGGTAAATGAAAAACTGTTTTTT	CASRPIPGQGSGVNEKLFF	TRBV7-6	TRBJ1-4	19	TRBD1	.
TGCAGCGTTGGGGACAGGGGAAATCAGCCCCAGCATTTT	CSVGDRGNQPQHF	TRBV29-1	TRBJ1-5	13	TRBD1	.
TGTGCCAGTAGTATACTCCCTCCTAGCGGGAGATCCTACGAGCAGTACTTC	CASSILPPSGRSYEQYF	TRBV19	TRBJ2-7	17	TRBD2	.
TGTGCCAGCGCAAGACAGGGGGCCGAGATCAATCAGCCCCAGCATTTT	CASARQGAEINQPQHF	TRBV28	TRBJ1-5	16	TRBD1	.
TGTGCCAGCGAGGCGGCACCTAACTATGGCTACACCTTC	CASEAAPNYGYTF	TRBV6-5	TRBJ1-2	13	.	.